The rows below give T cell receptor beta chains drawn from one sample of a study of cytomegalovirus exposure and HLA in healthy donors. Produced via immunoSEQ multiplex PCR; TCRdb's table is partial and in-frame only. Here the sample spans roughly 170,000 clones, roughly 84% being singletons. The material sequenced was PBMCs. The receptors here all came from a man between 25 and 39 years old in good health and CMV-seronegative. The CDR3 runs from the conserved cysteine through the conserved F or W. For some rows the clone size is stated as once, few or many, or as a class when expanded; others skip it.

V gene	clone size	J gene	CDR3 protein
TRBV6-6	.	TRBJ2-3	CASSRLATDTQYF
TRBV6-5	.	TRBJ2-5	CASSWGLAGEGETQYF
TRBV7-9	once	TRBJ2-1	CASSPRDRGSNEQFF
TRBV21-1	.	TRBJ2-7	CASSKAGTSVYYEQYF
TRBV7-8	.	TRBJ1-4	CASSRDRGRANEKLFF
TRBV19	.	TRBJ2-1	CASVTSGDNEQFF
TRBV30	.	TRBJ2-7	CAWGRQGTYEQYF
TRBV25-1	.	TRBJ1-2	CASSVGQRNYGYTF
TRBV28	.	TRBJ1-4	CASRLPGQPAIDEKLFF
TRBV4-2	.	TRBJ2-1	CASSQDPLLAESYNEQFF
TRBV11-2	.	TRBJ1-5	CASSYTGDQPQHF
TRBV10-3	.	.	CAIRASGGIYEQYF
TRBV9	.	TRBJ2-5	CASSVGSWGGSDETQYF
TRBV6-1	.	TRBJ1-5	CASSVGTGRNQPQHF
TRBV15	.	TRBJ1-5	CATSIETAPRLYSNQPQHF
TRBV27	.	TRBJ2-3	CASSLIGRIDTQYF
TRBV5-1	.	TRBJ2-7	CASSLGTGWVEQYF
TRBV6-5	.	TRBJ2-1	CASSSPYNEQFF
TRBV5-1	.	TRBJ2-7	CASSLVWGGQGTHYEQYF
TRBV15	.	TRBJ2-3	CATSRDTEGPGVGTQYF
TRBV9	.	TRBJ1-2	CASSVAGNDYGYTF
TRBV7-2	.	TRBJ2-7	CASSFSPSYEQYF
TRBV30	.	TRBJ2-5	CAWSKDRVETQYF
TRBV30	.	TRBJ1-2	CAWSVVEGNGYTF
TRBV5-4	.	TRBJ2-3	CASSLALAFTDTQYF
TRBV6-1	.	TRBJ2-7	CASSNRDRHYEQYF
TRBV7-2	.	TRBJ1-6	CASSSQWDISSSYNSPLHF
TRBV11-2	.	TRBJ1-2	CASSDTGGVSDGYTF
TRBV11-2	.	TRBJ2-1	CASSFWRNNEQFF
TRBV9	.	TRBJ1-2	CASSVTTGYGYTF
TRBV28	.	TRBJ2-7	CASSLVSEGGYEQYF
TRBV9	.	TRBJ1-1	CASSVDTNTEAFF
TRBV25-1	.	TRBJ2-3	CASRPQGADTQYF
TRBV9	.	TRBJ2-7	CASSVTAGGSAYEQYF
TRBV4-1	.	TRBJ1-4	CASSQITVADEKLFF
TRBV9	.	TRBJ2-1	CASSAEKRGTYNEQFF
TRBV10-1	.	TRBJ2-4	CASSELSVDRPKNIQYF
TRBV28	.	TRBJ2-3	CASMRLTQVDTQYF
TRBV11-2	.	TRBJ2-1	CASSLDLDEQFF
TRBV4-3	.	TRBJ2-1	CASSPPGTAYNEQFF
TRBV7-3	.	TRBJ2-2	CASSSSGEGAGELFF
TRBV5-1	once	TRBJ1-1	CASNIRQGSDTEAFF
TRBV7-2	.	TRBJ1-4	CASSRTDRDFGKLFF
TRBV5-5	.	TRBJ1-6	CASSLDGTEGSPLHF
TRBV19	.	TRBJ1-1	CASSIGIRGTEAFF
TRBV15	few	TRBJ2-1	CATSRAGTGTNEQFF
TRBV13	.	TRBJ2-2	CASSPGTSGSGENTGELFF
TRBV11-3	.	TRBJ2-3	CASSRPASGSTDTQYF
TRBV7-7	.	TRBJ1-1	CASSLRRDSEAFF
TRBV7-2	.	TRBJ1-1	CASSLVGGQVFTEAFF
TRBV7-9	.	TRBJ2-1	CASQLILTSGQSYNEQFF
TRBV19	once	TRBJ2-7	CASSSPRGNYEQYF